One sample yielded the 9 T cell receptor beta chains listed below, sequenced in a study of T cells in women clearing cervical HPV infection. The data were produced by immunoSEQ multiplex PCR, yet TCRdb's version contains in-frame clones alone and is incomplete. Its listing shows roughly 40,000 clones. The sequencing sample was made of blood buffy coat. The receptors were sampled from a woman between 18 and 70 years old with a cervical HPV16 infection that either progressed to CIN3+ or cleared (not recorded which).

With respect to this clone: The read ends 3 residues before the CDR3 terminus; that terminus is restored from the germline J gene. The chain uses TRBV6-4 and TRBJ1-1; D is uncertain. This CDR3 is 13 amino acids long. The germline V gene encodes CDR1 MRHNA and CDR2 SNTAGT. V gave up 6 bases and J gave up 6 bases, with 14 bases separating them. The covered CDR3 bases are TGTGCCAGCAGGAGACACGGAGGAGCTGAA. Translating it yields CASRRHGGAE. The full CDR3 is CASRRHGGAEAFF.

For this clone: The read halts 3 residues ahead of the CDR3 end, with the missing end drawn from the germline J gene. The chain links TRBV18 to TRBJ1-2; 7 bases match TRBD1. Looked up from germline, CDR1 is KGHSH and CDR2 is LQKENI. There are 14 residues in the CDR3. V was pared by 3 bases and J by 6 bases, with 7 bases of the junction left unmatched. The DNA read from the CDR3 is TGTGCCAGCTCACCTAAGACAGGGCTGGATGGC. Its protein product is CASSPKTGLDG. The whole CDR3 reads CASSPKTGLDGYTF.

CDR3 DNA (partial): TGTGCCAGCTCACCACCGGGACTAGCGGGGGGCTTGGATGAG. Translation gives CASSPPGLAGGLDE. The complete CDR3 sequence is CASSPPGLAGGLDEQFF. The V gene is TRBV18, the J gene TRBJ2-1; 15 bases align to TRBD2. The read ends 3 residues shy of where the CDR3 ends; the end is completed using the germline J gene. Trimming took 0 bases from V and 8 from J; bases not matched to a gene: 5. Germline CDR1 and CDR2: KGHSH and LQKENI. The CDR3 is 17 residues long.

A remark on this clone: Read sequence stops 3 residues before the CDR3 end, and the germline J gene provides the missing end. V gene TRBV7-9 combines with J gene TRBJ2-1; D perhaps matches TRBD1 (5 bases). CDR3 length equals 13 residues. Germline assignment: CDR1 SEHNR and CDR2 FQNEAQ (reference sequence). The ends were cut back, 4 bases at V and 8 bases at J, with 12 bases in the middle. The CDR3 sequence: CASSSKGLDEQFF. The DNA read from the CDR3 is TGTGCCAGCAGCTCGAAGGGGCTAGATGAG.

With respect to this clone: From the germline J gene comes the end of the CDR3, since the read stops 3 residues before it. This chain links TRBV20-1 with TRBJ2-2; 12 nucleotides agree with TRBD2. Trimming cost V 0 bases and J 2 bases; bases outside gene matches: 4. In germline, CDR1 is DFQATT, CDR2 SNEGSKA (reference sequence). The length of the CDR3 is 17 residues. The sequenced CDR3 bases are TGCAGTGCTAGAGATACACTAGCGGGAGGTAACACCGGGGAG. Translating it yields CSARDTLAGGNTGE. The CDR3 as a whole reads CSARDTLAGGNTGELFF.

About this clone: The read terminates 3 residues before the CDR3 end, so the remaining end is supplied by the germline J gene. The gene calls are TRBV7-8 and TRBJ2-3, with 14 positions matching TRBD2. CDR1 and CDR2 (germline): SGHVS, FQNEAQ. The CDR3 totals 17 residues. The CDR3 protein is CASSPPRLAGGGTTQYF. CDR3 bases read: TGTGCCAGCAGCCCACCCAGACTAGCGGGAGGGGGAACGACG.

The part of the CDR3 DNA that was read is TGTGCCAGCAGCCGCAGGGAAATTCGTGTGAATTCACCC. Amino acid sequence: CASSRREIRVNSP. The CDR3 in full is CASSRREIRVNSPLHF. The chain carries TRBV14 and TRBJ1-6; perhaps TRBD1 as D (5 bases). The read gets to within 3 residues of the CDR3 end, and the germline J gene fills in the rest. Germline V gene data show CDR1 as SGHDN and CDR2 as FVKESK. V was cut by 4 bases and J by 7 bases, with 17 bases left in between. There are 16 residues in the CDR3.

On this clone itself: With the read ending 3 residues before the CDR3 end, the germline J gene is used to fill in that end. This rearrangement joins TRBV12-3 or TRBV12-4 to TRBJ2-1; 8 nucleotides agree with TRBD1. After removal of 5 bases from V and 7 bases from J, the junction contained 10 bases not matched to a gene. The CDR3 covers 15 residues. The CDR3 spells CASSLGQGSVNEQFF. CDR3 DNA (partial): TGTGCCAGCAGTCTTGGACAGGGATCCGTGAATGAG.

About this clone: The CDR3 is cut off 3 residues early in the read; its end comes from the germline J gene. The chain is built from TRBV11-3 and TRBJ2-7; 7 bases align to TRBD1. The CDR3 length is 13 residues. V gave up 3 bases and J gave up 6 bases; unmatched junction bases: 5. Germline CDR1 reads SGHNT; CDR2 reads YENEEA. CDR3 DNA, as far as it was read: TGTGCCAGCAGCTTGGGACAGACAGGCGAG. It translates to CASSLGQTGE. The CDR3 in its entirety is CASSLGQTGEQYF.